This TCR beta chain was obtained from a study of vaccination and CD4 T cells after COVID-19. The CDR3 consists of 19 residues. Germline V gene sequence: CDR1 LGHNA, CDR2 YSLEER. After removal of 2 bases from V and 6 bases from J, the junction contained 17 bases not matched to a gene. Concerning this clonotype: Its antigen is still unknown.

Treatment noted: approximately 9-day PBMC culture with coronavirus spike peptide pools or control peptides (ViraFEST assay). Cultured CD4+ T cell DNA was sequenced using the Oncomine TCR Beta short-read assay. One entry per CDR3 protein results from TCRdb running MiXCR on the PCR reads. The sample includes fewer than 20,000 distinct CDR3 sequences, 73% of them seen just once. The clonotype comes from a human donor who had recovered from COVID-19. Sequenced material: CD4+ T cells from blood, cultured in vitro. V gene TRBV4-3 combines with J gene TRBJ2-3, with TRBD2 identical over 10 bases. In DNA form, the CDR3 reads TGCGCCAGCAGCCAAAGGTACAGGGCGTTACTAGCGGGATTGGATACGCAGTATTTT. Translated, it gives CASSQRYRALLAGLDTQYF.